The 6 T cell receptor beta chains presented below share a single source sample, sequenced in a study of response to subunit inactivated influenza vaccine. TCRdb passed the RT-PCR reads through MiXCR, listing each CDR3 protein once. The sample has over 150,000 distinct CDR3 sequences, about 9% seen once; the top ten hold about a tenth. The source was non-naive T cells sorted from PBMCs, collected on the day of vaccination. The receptors originated from a man aged 45 to 65 who received an inactivated influenza vaccine.

This clonotype showed up just a few times. The rearrangement uses TRBV12-3 or TRBV12-4 and TRBJ1-1; the match to TRBD1 covers 8 bases. The CDR3 totals 15 residues. Germline trimming cut 5 bases from V and 4 bases from J; bases unmatched to any gene: 9. CDR3 nucleotide sequence: TGTGCCAGCAGTCTACAGGGGGTGCGGGGCACTGAAGCTTTCTTT. Amino acid sequence: CASSLQGVRGTEAFF.

The sample holds a few counts of this clonotype. This sequence joins TRBV10-3 and TRBJ1-2; TRBD1 is a possible D gene (5 bases). With 0 bases removed from V and 7 bases from J, the gap between germline ends came to 6 bases. The germline V gene encodes CDR1 ENHRY and CDR2 SYGVKD. This CDR3 is 12 amino acids long. CDR3 DNA: TGTGCCATCAGTGAGTCTAGGGGTGGCTACACCTTC. Protein product: CAISESRGGYTF.

This clonotype was seen a handful of times. The CDR3 region is CASSTLSGQNTEAFF. The CDR3 DNA is TGCGCCAGCAGCACGTTAAGCGGGCAGAACACTGAAGCTTTCTTT. This rearrangement joins TRBV5-1 to TRBJ1-1; the D is unclear. The V end was cut by 4 bases, the J end by 1 base, with 14 bases between. Germline CDR1 SGHRS, CDR2 YFSETQ. This CDR3 contains 15 residues.

The chain joins TRBV4-3 to TRBJ2-3, with 8 positions matching TRBD2. Germline V lookup: CDR1 LGHNA, CDR2 YSLEER. The CDR3 runs to 20 residues. The J segment lost 1 base and the V segment lost 2 bases, leaving 17 bases of the junction unmatched. The DNA for the CDR3 is TGCGCCAGCAGCCAATGGGCGGGACGGGGGGGCCCAGTCGGCACAGATACGCAGTATTTT. Translated: CASSQWAGRGGPVGTDTQYF.

This clonotype has only a few counts. The V and J genes are TRBV7-8 and TRBJ2-1, with D possibly TRBD2 on 5 matching bases. The germline V and J ends were trimmed by 4 bases and 0 bases, with 16 bases remaining between them. In germline, CDR1 is SGHVS, CDR2 FQNEAQ. The CDR3 contains 17 residues. The chain's CDR3 is CASSWRAAKGSYNEQFF. Written as DNA, the CDR3 is TGTGCCAGCAGCTGGCGGGCGGCTAAGGGCTCCTACAATGAGCAGTTCTTC.

The CDR3 region has the DNA TGTGCCAGCAGTTTTGAGCGGGCCCTGGAGCAGTACTTC. Amino acids: CASSFERALEQYF. This sequence joins TRBV2 and TRBJ2-7; D perhaps matches TRBD2 (6 bases). The ends were cut back, 5 bases at V and 7 bases at J, with 15 bases in the middle. CDR1 and CDR2 from the germline V gene are SNHLY and FYNNEI. The CDR3 consists of 13 residues. The whole variable domain, filled in from reference TRBV2 and TRBJ2-7, reads EPEVTQTPSHQVTQMGQEVILRCVPISNHLYFYWYRQILGQKVEFLVSFYNNEISEKSEIFDDQFSVERPDGSNFTLKIRSTKLEDSAMYFCASSFERALEQYFGPGTRLTVT.